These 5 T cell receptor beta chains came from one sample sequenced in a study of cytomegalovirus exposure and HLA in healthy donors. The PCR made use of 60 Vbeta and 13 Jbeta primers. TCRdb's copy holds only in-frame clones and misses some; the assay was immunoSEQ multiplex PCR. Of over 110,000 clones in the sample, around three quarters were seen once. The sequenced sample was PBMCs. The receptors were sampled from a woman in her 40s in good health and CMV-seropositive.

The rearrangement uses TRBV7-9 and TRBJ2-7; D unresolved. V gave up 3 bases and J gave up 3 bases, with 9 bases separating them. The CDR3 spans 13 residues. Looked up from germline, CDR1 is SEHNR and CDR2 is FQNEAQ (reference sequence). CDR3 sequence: CASSFDIFYEQYF. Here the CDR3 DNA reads TGTGCCAGCAGCTTTGACATTTTCTACGAGCAGTACTTC.

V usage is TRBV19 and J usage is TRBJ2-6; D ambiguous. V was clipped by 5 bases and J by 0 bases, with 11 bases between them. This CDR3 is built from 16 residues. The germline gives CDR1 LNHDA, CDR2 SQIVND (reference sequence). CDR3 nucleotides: TGTGCCAGTAGTGCTAGGCCTAGCTCTGGGGCCAACGTCCTGACTTTC. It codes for CASSARPSSGANVLTF.

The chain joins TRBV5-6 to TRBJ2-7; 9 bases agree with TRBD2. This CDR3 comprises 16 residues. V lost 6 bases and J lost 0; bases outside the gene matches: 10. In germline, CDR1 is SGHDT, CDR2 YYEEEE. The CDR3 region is CASTLGTSRSSYEQYF. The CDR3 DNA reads TGTGCCAGCACCCTTGGGACTAGCCGCAGCTCCTACGAGCAGTACTTC.

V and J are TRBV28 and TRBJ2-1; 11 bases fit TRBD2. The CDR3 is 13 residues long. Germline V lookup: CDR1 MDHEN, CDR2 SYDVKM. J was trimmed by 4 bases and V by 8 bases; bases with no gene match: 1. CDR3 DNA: TGTGCCAGCGGACTAGCGGGTTACAATGAGCAGTTCTTC. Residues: CASGLAGYNEQFF.

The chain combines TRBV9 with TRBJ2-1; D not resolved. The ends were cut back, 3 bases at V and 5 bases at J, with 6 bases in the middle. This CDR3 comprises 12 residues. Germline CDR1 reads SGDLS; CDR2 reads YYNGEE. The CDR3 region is CASSGAHNEQFF. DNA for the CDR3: TGTGCCAGCAGCGGGGCCCACAATGAGCAGTTCTTC.